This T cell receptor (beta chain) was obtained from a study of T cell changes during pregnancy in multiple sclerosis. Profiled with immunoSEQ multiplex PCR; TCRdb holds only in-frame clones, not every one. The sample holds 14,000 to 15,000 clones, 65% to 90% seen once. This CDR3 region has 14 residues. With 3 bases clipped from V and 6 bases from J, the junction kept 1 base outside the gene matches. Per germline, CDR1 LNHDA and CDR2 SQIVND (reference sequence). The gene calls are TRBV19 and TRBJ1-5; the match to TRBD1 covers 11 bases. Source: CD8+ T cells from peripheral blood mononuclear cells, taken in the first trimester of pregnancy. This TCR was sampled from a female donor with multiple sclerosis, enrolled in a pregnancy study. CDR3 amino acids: CASSMGQGGQPQHF. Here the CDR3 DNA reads TGTGCCAGTAGTATGGGACAGGGGGGTCAGCCCCAGCATTTT.